The clone carrying this TCR beta chain was seen many times. TCRdb independently ran MiXCR on the RT-PCR reads; one entry per CDR3 protein. The repertoire holds around 530,000 distinct CDR3 sequences, with about an eighth as singletons. This sample was included in a study of response to subunit inactivated influenza vaccine. The V end was cut by 7 bases, the J end by 2 bases, with 11 bases between. The CDR3 consists of 13 residues. From germline, CDR1 is LNHDA and CDR2 SQIVND (reference sequence). This specimen consisted of PBMCs from blood, obtained on the day of vaccination. The TCR originated in a man over 45 who received an inactivated influenza vaccine. This chain joins TRBV19 and TRBJ1-1, with D possibly being TRBD1 (6 bases). CDR3 sequence reads: CASTQDRNTEAFF. The CDR3 DNA follows: TGTGCCAGTACCCAGGACAGAAACACTGAAGCTTTCTTT.